The rows below give T cell receptor beta chains drawn from one sample of a study of shared T cell receptors in the human thymus. TCRdb's copy holds only in-frame clones and misses some; the assay was immunoSEQ multiplex PCR. The sample carries approximately 660,000 clones, 88% recorded once. This sample was shared with a second study, whose subject was human thymus T cells.

Sample: thymocytes. The receptors shown here come from a boy younger than two with a congenital heart defect. CDR3s include the opening cysteine and the closing phenylalanine or tryptophan. D genes are given only for firm matches. Clone size is shown for a subset of rows, as once, few, many or a class of expanded clone.

j_gene: TRBJ1-2
v_gene: TRBV7-3
abundance: NA
d_gene: NA
CDR3nt: TGTGCCAGCAGCCCCGATCCGACGGGGGGCTACACCTTC
CDR3aa: CASSPDPTGGYTF

j_gene: TRBJ2-7
v_gene: TRBV11-3
abundance: NA
d_gene: NA
CDR3nt: TGTGCCAGCAGCCGCCCCCCTAGAGGCAGGGTAGTAGCCTACGAGCAGTACTTC
CDR3aa: CASSRPPRGRVVAYEQYF

j_gene: TRBJ2-7
v_gene: TRBV6-5
abundance: NA
d_gene: TRBD2
CDR3nt: TGTGCCAGCAGTTACCCGCTAGCGGGAGTCCACGAGCAGTACTTC
CDR3aa: CASSYPLAGVHEQYF

j_gene: TRBJ2-1
v_gene: TRBV6-5
abundance: NA
d_gene: NA
CDR3nt: TGTGCCAGCATGGGGGACTCCCGACAGGGGCAGTTCTTC
CDR3aa: CASMGDSRQGQFF

j_gene: TRBJ1-5
v_gene: TRBV27
abundance: NA
d_gene: NA
CDR3nt: TGTGCCAGCAGCGCGCAAGGGAGGACGAGCAATCAGCCCCAGCATTTT
CDR3aa: CASSAQGRTSNQPQHF

j_gene: TRBJ1-5
v_gene: TRBV28
abundance: once
d_gene: NA
CDR3nt: TGTGCCAGCAGTTTCCTCCGGGACTTTCATCAGCCCCAGCATTTT
CDR3aa: CASSFLRDFHQPQHF

j_gene: TRBJ2-4
v_gene: TRBV7-8
abundance: NA
d_gene: TRBD2
CDR3nt: TGTGCCAGCGGATCCGGGGGGGCCAAAAACATTCAGTACTTC
CDR3aa: CASGSGGAKNIQYF

j_gene: TRBJ2-2
v_gene: TRBV18
abundance: NA
d_gene: TRBD1
CDR3nt: TGTGCCAGCTCTCGGGACAGGGGACGCGAGCTGTTTTTT
CDR3aa: CASSRDRGRELFF

j_gene: TRBJ2-3
v_gene: TRBV7-9
abundance: NA
d_gene: TRBD2
CDR3nt: TGTGCCAGCACCATGGGGGGGGTAGATACGCAGTATTTT
CDR3aa: CASTMGGVDTQYF

j_gene: TRBJ2-1
v_gene: TRBV27
abundance: once
d_gene: TRBD2
CDR3nt: TGTGCCAGCAGCCTAAGAGGACTAGCGGGAGGGCTTTACAATGAGCAGTTCTTC
CDR3aa: CASSLRGLAGGLYNEQFF

j_gene: TRBJ1-1
v_gene: TRBV14
abundance: NA
d_gene: NA
CDR3nt: TGTGCCAGCAGCCCAGGGGTGAACACTGAAGCTTTCTTT
CDR3aa: CASSPGVNTEAFF

j_gene: TRBJ1-2
v_gene: TRBV6-6
abundance: NA
d_gene: NA
CDR3nt: TGTGCCAGCAGTTACTCCCACTCGGAGGACTATGGCTACACCTTC
CDR3aa: CASSYSHSEDYGYTF

j_gene: TRBJ2-3
v_gene: TRBV7-2
abundance: NA
d_gene: TRBD2
CDR3nt: TGTGCCAGCAGCTTAGGAGCGGGGGGAACAGATACGCAGTATTTT
CDR3aa: CASSLGAGGTDTQYF

j_gene: TRBJ1-4
v_gene: TRBV14
abundance: NA
d_gene: NA
CDR3nt: TGTGCCAGCAGTCGGACAGTATCAAATGAAAAACTGTTTTTT
CDR3aa: CASSRTVSNEKLFF

j_gene: TRBJ2-7
v_gene: TRBV27
abundance: NA
d_gene: NA
CDR3nt: TGTGCCAGCAGCCGAGACAGATTCTCTTCCTACGAGCAGTACTTC
CDR3aa: CASSRDRFSSYEQYF

j_gene: TRBJ2-2
v_gene: TRBV5-1
abundance: NA
d_gene: NA
CDR3nt: TGCGCCAGCAGAGGTGAGGGCACCGGGGAGCTGTTTTTT
CDR3aa: CASRGEGTGELFF

j_gene: TRBJ2-2
v_gene: TRBV6-4
abundance: NA
d_gene: NA
CDR3nt: TGTGCCAGTTCACAGGGATCCTCCACCGGGGAGCTGTTTTTT
CDR3aa: CASSQGSSTGELFF

j_gene: TRBJ2-1
v_gene: TRBV25-1
abundance: NA
d_gene: TRBD2
CDR3nt: TGTGCCAGCAGTGCTTCAACTAGCGGCTCCTACAATGAGCAGTTCTTC
CDR3aa: CASSASTSGSYNEQFF

j_gene: TRBJ2-5
v_gene: TRBV9
abundance: few
d_gene: TRBD2
CDR3nt: TGTGCCAGCAGCCCGAGGCGGGGGGACCCCGGGGGGGAGACCCAGTACTTC
CDR3aa: CASSPRRGDPGGETQYF

j_gene: TRBJ2-1
v_gene: TRBV25-1
abundance: NA
d_gene: NA
CDR3nt: TGTGCCAGCAGTAGGGTGTCGGGGAACTACAATGAGCAGTTCTTC
CDR3aa: CASSRVSGNYNEQFF

j_gene: TRBJ2-5
v_gene: TRBV29-1
abundance: once
d_gene: NA
CDR3nt: TGCAGCGGTGATCGGGAGACCCAGTACTTC
CDR3aa: CSGDRETQYF

j_gene: TRBJ2-7
v_gene: TRBV2
abundance: NA
d_gene: TRBD2
CDR3nt: TGTGCCAGCAGTGGATGGTTAGCGGGAGACTTCTACGAGCAGTACTTC
CDR3aa: CASSGWLAGDFYEQYF

j_gene: TRBJ2-2
v_gene: TRBV30
abundance: once
d_gene: TRBD2
CDR3nt: TGTGCCTGGAGTGGCCGGCCTAGCGGGAGGGCCTTCGGGGAGCTGTTTTTT
CDR3aa: CAWSGRPSGRAFGELFF

j_gene: TRBJ1-2
v_gene: TRBV18
abundance: NA
d_gene: TRBD1
CDR3nt: TGTGCCAGCTCACCGAAGGGACAGGGGTTCTATGGCTACACCTTC
CDR3aa: CASSPKGQGFYGYTF

j_gene: TRBJ1-2
v_gene: TRBV28
abundance: NA
d_gene: NA
CDR3nt: TGTGCCAGCAGTTTATGGGAGGGCCAAAGTCATGGCTACACCTTC
CDR3aa: CASSLWEGQSHGYTF

j_gene: TRBJ2-1
v_gene: TRBV10-3
abundance: NA
d_gene: TRBD2
CDR3nt: TGTGCCATCAGTATCGGGCTAGCGGGATCCGCCTCGGAGCAGTTCTTC
CDR3aa: CAISIGLAGSASEQFF

j_gene: TRBJ2-2
v_gene: TRBV4-2
abundance: NA
d_gene: TRBD1
CDR3nt: TGTGCCAGCAGCCAACCAACGACAGGGGGCTTGAACACCGGGGAGCTGTTTTTT
CDR3aa: CASSQPTTGGLNTGELFF

j_gene: TRBJ1-6
v_gene: TRBV2
abundance: NA
d_gene: TRBD1
CDR3nt: TGTGCCAGCAGTTCGAGCTTGGGACAGAGCTATAATTCACCCCTCCACTTT
CDR3aa: CASSSSLGQSYNSPLHF

j_gene: TRBJ2-7
v_gene: TRBV5-1
abundance: NA
d_gene: NA
CDR3nt: TGCGCCAGCAGCTTGATGGGACACACCTACGAGCAGTACTTC
CDR3aa: CASSLMGHTYEQYF

j_gene: TRBJ2-1
v_gene: TRBV25-1
abundance: NA
d_gene: NA
CDR3nt: TGTGCCAGCAGTGAGACGGGTGAGCAGTTCTTC
CDR3aa: CASSETGEQFF

j_gene: TRBJ2-7
v_gene: TRBV15
abundance: NA
d_gene: NA
CDR3nt: TGTGCCACCGCCCCCGCGGGGTCCTACGAGCAGTACTTC
CDR3aa: CATAPAGSYEQYF

j_gene: TRBJ1-4
v_gene: TRBV11-2
abundance: NA
d_gene: TRBD1
CDR3nt: TGTGCCAGCAGCCCGGACAGGGAGGGACGAGAAAAACTGTTTTTT
CDR3aa: CASSPDREGREKLFF

j_gene: TRBJ2-7
v_gene: TRBV27
abundance: NA
d_gene: NA
CDR3nt: TGTGCCAGCAAGGGGGGGAACTACGAGCAGTACTTC
CDR3aa: CASKGGNYEQYF

j_gene: TRBJ1-4
v_gene: TRBV28
abundance: NA
d_gene: NA
CDR3nt: TGTGCCAGCAGTCCCCTAAATGCGAGGGAAAAACTGTTTTTT
CDR3aa: CASSPLNAREKLFF

j_gene: TRBJ2-1
v_gene: TRBV2
abundance: NA
d_gene: NA
CDR3nt: TGTGCCAGCAGCTGCGGGACAGACAATGAGCAGTTCTTC
CDR3aa: CASSCGTDNEQFF

j_gene: TRBJ1-1
v_gene: TRBV4-2
abundance: NA
d_gene: NA
CDR3nt: TGTGCCAGCAGCCGAGGTTCCAGGGCCAACAGTTCTGAAGCTTTCTTT
CDR3aa: CASSRGSRANSSEAFF

j_gene: TRBJ1-3
v_gene: TRBV5-3
abundance: NA
d_gene: NA
CDR3nt: TGTGCCAGAACCGTGGCCCCGCGGAACACCATATATTTT
CDR3aa: CARTVAPRNTIYF

j_gene: TRBJ1-1
v_gene: TRBV28
abundance: NA
d_gene: NA
CDR3nt: TGTGCCAGCAGTGATCCGCGGGCTGGGGACACTGAAGCTTTCTTT
CDR3aa: CASSDPRAGDTEAFF

j_gene: TRBJ2-1
v_gene: TRBV4-1
abundance: NA
d_gene: TRBD2
CDR3nt: TGCGCCAGCAGCCAAGGGACTAGCGGGACGCTCGGGGGGAATGAGCAGTTCTTC
CDR3aa: CASSQGTSGTLGGNEQFF

j_gene: TRBJ2-1
v_gene: TRBV4-1
abundance: NA
d_gene: TRBD2
CDR3nt: TGCGCCAGCAGCCAAGGGTCCAAGGAGGGGAGGGACCGCGTGGGCAACAATGAGCAGTTCTTC
CDR3aa: CASSQGSKEGRDRVGNNEQFF